The 13 T cell receptor beta chains below were found in one sample sequenced in a study of T-cell reconstitution after alpha-beta-depleted transplantation in children. Unique molecular identifiers featured in how the TCRbeta library was prepared. TCRdb reprocessed the PCR reads via MiXCR and lists one record per CDR3 protein. This sample has a few hundred thousand distinct CDR3 sequences, with 10% to 15% found just once. Here the sequenced sample was PBMCs, mostly from graft donor cells, taken 360 days after TCRalphabeta/CD19-depleted stem cell transplant. The receptors shown here come from a male patient under 18 who had a stem cell transplant for acute myeloid leukemia, so the T cells may come from the graft donor.

The sample holds many counts of this clonotype. The CDR3 protein is CASSVTGEFFQETQYF. In nucleotides, the CDR3 is TGTGCCAGCAGTGTAACGGGAGAATTTTTTCAAGAGACCCAGTACTTC. This chain uses TRBV2 with TRBJ2-5; possible D gene TRBD2, 6 bases. Trimming removed 4 bases at V and 2 bases at J, with 17 bases between. CDR3 length equals 16 residues. CDR1 and CDR2 (germline): SNHLY, FYNNEI.

This clonotype came up many times. The germline gene is not matched at one end of the junction; a read error may be the cause. For the CDR3, the DNA is TGTGCTAGCAGTAAACAGGGGGCGCCCACAGATACGCAGTATTTT. Protein product: CASSKQGAPTDTQYF. The chain combines TRBV7-7 with TRBJ2-3, with 9 bases fitting TRBD1. This CDR3 is 15 amino acids long. Per the germline V gene, CDR1 is SSHAT and CDR2 is FNYEAQ (reference sequence).

The sample holds many counts of this clonotype. The CDR3 nucleotides read TGTGCCAGCAGATTCCCCGGGAGTAGCTATGAGCAGTTCTTC. Amino acids: CASRFPGSSYEQFF. The chain recombines TRBV28 with TRBJ2-1; TRBD2 might be the D (6 bases). Between the trimmed V and J ends, which lost 6 bases and 8 bases, there was a span of 17 bases. The germline CDR1 and CDR2 sequences are MDHEN and SYDVKM. The CDR3 is 14 amino acids.

The table lists this clonotype with many counts. V usage is TRBV27 and J usage is TRBJ2-3; D unresolved. The V end lost 5 bases, the J end lost 0 bases, and 9 bases lay between the germline ends. This CDR3 is built from 14 residues. Germline loops: CDR1 MNHEY, CDR2 SMNVEV (reference sequence). The CDR3 loop reads CASSPRTSTDTQYF. The CDR3 DNA reads as TGTGCCAGCAGTCCAAGAACTAGCACAGATACGCAGTATTTT.

This clonotype was seen only a few times. This chain links TRBV6-1 with TRBJ2-2; TRBD1 matches at 10 bases. V lost 5 bases and J lost 5; bases outside the gene matches: 5. This CDR3 has 15 residues. Germline lookup yields CDR1 MNHNS and CDR2 SASEGT. The CDR3 DNA reads as TGTGCCAGCAGTCGGGACAGGGGCGGAACCGGGGAGCTGTTTTTT. Amino acids: CASSRDRGGTGELFF.

The J gene is TRBJ2-7, the V gene TRBV3-1, with TRBD2 matching over 10 bases. Germline V gene sequence: CDR1 LGHDT, CDR2 YNNKEL (reference sequence). CDR3 length equals 14 residues. V was clipped by 5 bases and J by 6 bases; unmatched bases: 7. The CDR3 is CASSSGLATAEQYF. The CDR3 DNA sequence: TGTGCCAGCAGCTCGGGACTAGCGACCGCCGAGCAGTACTTC.

This clonotype has ten or more counts. The V gene is TRBV3-1, the J gene TRBJ2-5, with D perhaps TRBD2 (6 bases). This CDR3 contains 13 residues. From germline, CDR1 is LGHDT and CDR2 YNNKEL (reference sequence). V lost 1 base, J lost 5 bases, and 8 bases lay in between. The CDR3 here is CASSQGLAETQYF. The CDR3 nucleotides read TGTGCCAGCAGCCAAGGGCTAGCGGAGACCCAGTACTTC.

This clonotype has a handful of counts. V gene TRBV7-9 combines with J gene TRBJ2-5, with D possibly matching TRBD2 (6 bases). Germline-derived CDR1 and CDR2 are SEHNR and FQNEAQ (reference sequence). The CDR3 spans 13 residues. V lost 4 bases and J 7 bases, leaving 13 bases between the germline ends. The CDR3 DNA is TGTGCCAGCAGCTCGACTAGTTCGGTGACCCAGTACTTC. Amino acid sequence: CASSSTSSVTQYF. The full variable domain, completed using reference TRBV7-9 and TRBJ2-5, is DTGVSQNPRHKITKRGQNVTFRCDPISEHNRLYWYRQTLGQGPEFLTYFQNEAQLEKSRLLSDRFSAERPKGSFSTLEIQRTEQGDSAMYLCASSSTSSVTQYFGPGTRLLVL.

V gene TRBV7-2 combines with J gene TRBJ1-2; a possible D gene is TRBD1 (5 bases). Trimming removed 4 bases at V and 9 bases at J, with 21 bases between. The CDR3 runs to 15 residues. Germline CDR1 SGHTA, CDR2 FQGNSA. This CDR3 is CASSSYGTGVGSYTF. The CDR3 DNA sequence: TGTGCCAGCAGCTCTTATGGGACGGGAGTGGGTAGCTACACCTTC.

This clonotype was seen many times. The chain employs TRBV20-1 and TRBJ2-5, with unresolved D. The ends were cut back, 6 bases at V and 3 bases at J, with 11 bases in the middle. Germline V gives CDR1 DFQATT, CDR2 SNEGSKA (reference sequence). The CDR3 is 12 residues long. CDR3 region: CSAHSLKETQYF. The CDR3, as DNA: TGCAGTGCGCATAGCCTGAAAGAGACCCAGTACTTC.

The sample holds a few counts of this clonotype. The chain recombines TRBV12-3 or TRBV12-4 with TRBJ2-1; D unresolved. The CDR3 is made up of 15 amino acids. V lost 7 bases and J 6 bases, leaving 19 bases between the germline ends. The DNA of the CDR3 is TGTGCCAGCAACCCCGGGCAACGGGTGAGCAATGAGCAGTTCTTC. It yields the protein CASNPGQRVSNEQFF.

This chain links TRBV20-1 with TRBJ2-5; D is uncertain. V lost 6 bases, J lost 1 base, and 9 bases lay in between. Germline values: CDR1 DFQATT, CDR2 SNEGSKA (reference sequence). This CDR3 is 12 amino acids long. The CDR3 loop reads CSATPAQETQYF. CDR3 nucleotides: TGCAGTGCCACGCCAGCCCAAGAGACCCAGTACTTC.

The chain couples TRBV5-8 to TRBJ2-1; the D call may be TRBD1 or TRBD2 (5 bases each). The CDR3 is made up of 17 amino acids. Germline loops: CDR1 SGHTS, CDR2 YDEGEE. Trimming pared 0 bases from V and 9 bases from J, leaving 22 bases between. The CDR3: CASSLGDRGARMGEQFF. The CDR3 DNA reads as TGTGCCAGCAGCTTGGGGGACCGCGGAGCGAGGATGGGTGAGCAGTTCTTC.